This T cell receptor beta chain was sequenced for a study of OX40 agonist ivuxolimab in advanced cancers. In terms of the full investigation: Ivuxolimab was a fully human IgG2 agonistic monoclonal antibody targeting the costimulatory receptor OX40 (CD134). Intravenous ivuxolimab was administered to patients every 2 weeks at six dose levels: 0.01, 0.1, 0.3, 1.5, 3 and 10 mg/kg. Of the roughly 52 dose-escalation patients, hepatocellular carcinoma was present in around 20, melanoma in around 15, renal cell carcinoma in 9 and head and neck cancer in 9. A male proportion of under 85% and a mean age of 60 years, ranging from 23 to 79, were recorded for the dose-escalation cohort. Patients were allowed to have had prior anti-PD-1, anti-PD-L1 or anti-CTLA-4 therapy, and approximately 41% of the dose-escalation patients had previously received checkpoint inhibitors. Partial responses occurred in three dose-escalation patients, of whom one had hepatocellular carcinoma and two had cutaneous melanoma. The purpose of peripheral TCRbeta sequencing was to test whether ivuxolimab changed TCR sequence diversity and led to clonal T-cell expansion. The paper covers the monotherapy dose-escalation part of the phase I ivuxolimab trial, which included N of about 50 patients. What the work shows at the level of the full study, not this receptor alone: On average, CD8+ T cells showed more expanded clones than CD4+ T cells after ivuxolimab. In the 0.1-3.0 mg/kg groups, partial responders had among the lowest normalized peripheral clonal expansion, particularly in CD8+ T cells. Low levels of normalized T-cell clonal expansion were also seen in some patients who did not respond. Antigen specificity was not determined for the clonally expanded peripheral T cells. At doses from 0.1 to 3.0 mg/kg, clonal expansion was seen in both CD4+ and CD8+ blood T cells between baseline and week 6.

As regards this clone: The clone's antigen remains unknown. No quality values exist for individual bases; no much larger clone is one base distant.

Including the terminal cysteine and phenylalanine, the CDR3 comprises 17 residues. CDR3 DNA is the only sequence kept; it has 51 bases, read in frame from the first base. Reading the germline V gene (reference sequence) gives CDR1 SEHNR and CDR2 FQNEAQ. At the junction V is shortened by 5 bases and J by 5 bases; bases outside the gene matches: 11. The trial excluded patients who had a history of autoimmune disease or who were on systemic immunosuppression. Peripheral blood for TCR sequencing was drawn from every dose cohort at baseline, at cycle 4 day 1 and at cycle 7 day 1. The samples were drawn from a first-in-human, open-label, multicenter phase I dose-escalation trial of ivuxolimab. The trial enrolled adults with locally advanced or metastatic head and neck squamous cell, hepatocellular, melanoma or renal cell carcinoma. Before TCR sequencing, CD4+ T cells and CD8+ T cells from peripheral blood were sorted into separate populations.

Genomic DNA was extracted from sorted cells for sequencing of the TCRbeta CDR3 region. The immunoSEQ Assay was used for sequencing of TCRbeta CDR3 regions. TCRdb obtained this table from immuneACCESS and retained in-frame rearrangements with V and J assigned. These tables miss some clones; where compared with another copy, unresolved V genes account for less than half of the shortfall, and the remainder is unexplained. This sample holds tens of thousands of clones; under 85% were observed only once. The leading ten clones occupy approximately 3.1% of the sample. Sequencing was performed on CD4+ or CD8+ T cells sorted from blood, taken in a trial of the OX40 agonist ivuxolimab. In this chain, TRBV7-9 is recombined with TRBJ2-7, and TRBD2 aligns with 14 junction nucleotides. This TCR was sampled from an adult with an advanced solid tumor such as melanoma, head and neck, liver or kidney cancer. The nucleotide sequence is TGTGCCAGCAGCCCGACACGGGGACTAGCGGGAGAGAACGAGCAGTACTTC. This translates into CASSPTRGLAGENEQYF.